Presented here are 20 T cell receptor beta chains from one specimen sequenced in a study of beta chain features in type 1 diabetes. Expressed TCRB transcripts were sequenced, since all the RNA that had been isolated was reverse transcribed. The data were produced by immunoSEQ multiplex PCR, yet TCRdb's version contains in-frame clones alone and is incomplete. The data show about 620,000 clones, with around 15% seen just once and about 0.087% held by the top ten. Sample: naive CD4+ T cells from blood. The receptors were gathered from a young man in good health.

The rearrangement joins TRBV5-1 to TRBJ1-1; D may be TRBD1 (5 bases). Germline loops: CDR1 SGHRS, CDR2 YFSETQ. The V end lost 3 bases, the J end lost 1 base, and 10 bases lay between the germline ends. This CDR3 is built from 14 residues. CDR3 coding DNA: TGCGCCAGCAGCTCCCTGACAGAGAACACTGAAGCTTTCTTT. Translated: CASSSLTENTEAFF.

This clone was recorded once. The sample holds other DNA sequences that translate to the same CDR3. The V gene is TRBV9, the J gene TRBJ2-5; 8 bases map to TRBD2. This CDR3 contains 17 residues. The germline V gene encodes CDR1 SGDLS and CDR2 YYNGEE. V dropped 6 bases and J dropped 1; count of bases not matched to a gene: 14. This CDR3 is CASTRSGAGGLQETQYF. DNA for the CDR3: TGTGCCAGCACACGTAGTGGCGCGGGGGGCCTCCAAGAGACCCAGTACTTC.

This clone was seen only a few times. The chain carries TRBV28 and TRBJ2-5; 7 nucleotides align to TRBD2. CDR1 MDHEN and CDR2 SYDVKM come from the germline V gene. The CDR3 is 15 residues long. With 6 bases clipped from V and 3 bases from J, the junction kept 10 bases outside the gene matches. The CDR3 DNA sequence: TGTGCCAGCAGCCCCCCCGGGAGCGGGAAAGAGACCCAGTACTTC. Protein sequence: CASSPPGSGKETQYF.

The genes are TRBV5-1 and TRBJ2-7; D is undetermined. CDR3 length: 14 amino acids. V was trimmed by 0 bases and J by 0 bases, leaving 7 bases between them. Germline V gene data show CDR1 as SGHRS and CDR2 as YFSETQ. As DNA, the CDR3 is TGCGCCAGCAGCTTGGGACGGACCTCCTACGAGCAGTACTTC. This gives the protein CASSLGRTSYEQYF.

The CDR3 coding sequence is TGTGCCAGCAGTACCAGAGCACAGGGGGCTGGGCCCCAGCATTTT. This gives the protein CASSTRAQGAGPQHF. The genes are TRBV28 and TRBJ1-5, with 9 positions matching TRBD1. Per germline, CDR1 MDHEN and CDR2 SYDVKM. The ends lost 5 bases at V and 9 bases at J; junction bases unmatched: 11. The CDR3 consists of 15 residues.

This clone was counted a few times. V usage is TRBV7-3 and J usage is TRBJ2-3, with D perhaps matching TRBD2 (7 bases). This CDR3 region has 15 residues. Looked up from germline, CDR1 is SGHTA and CDR2 is FQGTGA. V shed 1 base and J shed 4 bases, with 12 bases lying between them. Written as DNA, the CDR3 is TGTGCCAGCAGCTTAAACCAAGGGGGGGCAGATACGCAGTATTTT. Protein product: CASSLNQGGADTQYF.

The CDR3 loop reads CASSQEKGTNYGYTF. CDR3 nucleotide sequence: TGCGCCAGCAGCCAAGAGAAGGGGACCAACTATGGCTACACCTTC. The chain links TRBV4-3 to TRBJ1-2; weak D call: TRBD1 (5 bases). Trimming pared 0 bases from V and 2 bases from J, leaving 10 bases between. Germline V gene data show CDR1 as LGHNA and CDR2 as YSLEER. CDR3 length: 15 residues.

This clone was observed a handful of times. The V call is TRBV18, the J call TRBJ1-2, with D possibly matching TRBD1 (5 bases). The CDR3 runs 18 residues. The germline V gene has CDR1 KGHSH and CDR2 LQKENI. The V end was cut by 5 bases, the J end by 0 bases, with 22 bases between. CDR3 residues: CASSEKTASIFPNYGYTF. Written as DNA, the CDR3 is TGTGCCAGCTCAGAAAAGACAGCCTCAATCTTCCCTAACTATGGCTACACCTTC.

The rearrangement uses TRBV20-1 and TRBJ2-1, with D uncertain. V lost 5 bases to trimming and J lost 14 bases, with 16 bases between them. This CDR3 has 11 amino acids. Per the germline V gene, CDR1 is DFQATT and CDR2 is SNEGSKA (reference sequence). CDR3 protein: CSALRKSAKFF. In DNA form, the CDR3 reads TGCAGTGCTTTAAGAAAATCGGCGAAGTTCTTC.

This clone has only a few counts. V is TRBV10-3 and J is TRBJ2-2; 7 positions match TRBD2. This CDR3 comprises 15 residues. CDR1 is ENHRY, CDR2 SYGVKD, per germline. J gave up 3 bases and V 5 bases, and 6 bases lay outside the gene matches. The DNA of the CDR3 is TGTGCCATCAGTTCCTTCGCGGGAGACACCGGGGAGCTGTTTTTT. This encodes CAISSFAGDTGELFF.

The rearrangement uses TRBV7-9 and TRBJ1-1; no clear D gene. Per the germline V gene, CDR1 is SEHNR and CDR2 is FQNEAQ (reference sequence). The germline V and J ends were trimmed by 2 bases and 3 bases, with 1 base remaining between them. The CDR3 contains 11 residues. In DNA form, the CDR3 reads TGTGCCAGCAGCTTATACACTGAAGCTTTCTTT. It codes for CASSLYTEAFF.

This clone was counted many times. J is TRBJ2-3 and V is TRBV28; no clear D. With 10 bases removed from V and 0 bases from J, the gap between germline ends came to 2 bases. Germline V lookup: CDR1 MDHEN, CDR2 SYDVKM. There are 10 residues in the CDR3. The CDR3 sequence: CATSTDTQYF. In DNA form, the CDR3 reads TGTGCCACCAGCACAGATACGCAGTATTTT.

This clone appeared many times. The rearrangement links TRBV10-3 to TRBJ2-3; D gene uncertain. This CDR3 spans 14 amino acids. Looked up from germline, CDR1 is ENHRY and CDR2 is SYGVKD. Trimming cost V 5 bases and J 1 base, with 10 bases left between them. CDR3 DNA: TGTGCCATCAGTTCCCTCCGGGGCACAGATACGCAGTATTTT. Amino acid sequence: CAISSLRGTDTQYF.

This clone was recorded once. The chain couples TRBV5-6 to TRBJ2-7; no clear D. Germline values: CDR1 SGHDT, CDR2 YYEEEE. The V end was cut by 4 bases, the J end by 2 bases, with 10 bases between. The CDR3 extends over 13 amino acids. CDR3 sequence reads: CASSLGMPYEQYF. The CDR3 coding sequence is TGTGCCAGCAGCCTTGGCATGCCCTACGAGCAGTACTTC.

The chain combines TRBV9 with TRBJ2-7, with D possibly being TRBD1 (6 bases). The V gene's germline CDR1 is SGDLS and CDR2 YYNGEE. V lost 4 bases and J lost 6, with 11 bases in between. This CDR3 has 12 amino acids. As DNA, the CDR3 is TGTGCCAGCAGCCACAGGGCGGGCGAGCAGTACTTC. It specifies CASSHRAGEQYF.

This clone was detected only a few times. This rearrangement joins TRBV7-3 to TRBJ1-1; no firm D call. Germline V lookup: CDR1 SGHTA, CDR2 FQGTGA. V dropped 4 bases and J dropped 1 base, with 7 bases sitting between them. The CDR3 loop spans 13 amino acids. The CDR3 region is CASSSQKNTEAFF. Here the CDR3 DNA reads TGTGCCAGCAGCTCACAGAAGAACACTGAAGCTTTCTTT. Complete variable domain (other parts from reference TRBV7-3 and TRBJ1-1): GAGVSQTPSNKVTEKGKYVELRCDPISGHTALYWYRQSLGQGPEFLIYFQGTGAADDSGLPNDRFFAVRPEGSVSTLKIQRTERGDSAVYLCASSSQKNTEAFFGQGTRLTVV.

The V and J genes are TRBV4-1 and TRBJ2-3; 9 bases fit TRBD1. With 4 bases clipped from V and 3 bases from J, the junction kept 8 bases outside the gene matches. Germline CDR1 reads MGHRA; CDR2 reads YSYEKL. The CDR3 length is 16 residues. CDR3 in amino acids: CASSRTGGSMTDTQYF. The DNA for the CDR3 is TGCGCCAGCAGCCGAACAGGGGGCTCAATGACAGATACGCAGTATTTT.

In its sample, this clone was seen a few times. The CDR3 reads CASSLRDGEPYEQYF. In DNA, the CDR3 is TGTGCCAGCAGCTTGAGGGACGGAGAGCCCTACGAGCAGTACTTC. The chain has TRBV7-2 and TRBJ2-7, with D perhaps matching TRBD1 or TRBD2 (5 bases each). CDR3 length: 15 amino acids. Germline CDR1 is SGHTA and CDR2 is FQGNSA. Trimming took off 3 bases at V and 2 bases at J, with 14 bases between the two ends.

The chain joins TRBV4-1 to TRBJ2-5; D is undetermined. The V end was cut by 2 bases, the J end by 2 bases, with 9 bases between. The germline CDR1 and CDR2 sequences are MGHRA and YSYEKL. There are 14 residues in the CDR3. The CDR3 here is CASSQWRQQETQYF. In DNA, the CDR3 is TGCGCCAGCAGCCAATGGCGGCAGCAAGAGACCCAGTACTTC.

This chain connects TRBV5-6 to TRBJ2-5; 7 nucleotides line up with TRBD2. This CDR3 is built from 17 residues. J gave up 2 bases and V 3 bases, and 13 bases lay outside the gene matches. From germline, CDR1 is SGHDT and CDR2 YYEEEE. CDR3 protein: CASSWRTGTKLQETQYF. In nucleotides, the CDR3 is TGTGCCAGCAGCTGGAGAACCGGGACTAAATTACAAGAGACCCAGTACTTC.